The 26 T cell receptor beta chains in this list originate from one sample, sequenced in a study of blood T cell repertoires in COVID-19. Method: immunoSEQ multiplex PCR; TCRdb's copy keeps in-frame clones and lacks some. The repertoire has 380,000 or so clones, around 88% of them found once; the top ten carry 7% to 7.5%. Sequenced sample: peripheral blood. The receptors were gathered from a woman aged 55-69 years with COVID-19, enrolled during active disease.

The genes are TRBV20-1 and TRBJ1-2; D may be TRBD1 (6 bases). This CDR3 contains 15 residues. The germline V gene has CDR1 DFQATT and CDR2 SNEGSKA (reference sequence). The germline V and J ends were trimmed by 3 bases and 2 bases, with 16 bases remaining between them. The CDR3 bases are TGCAGTGCTAGTATGGGAGGGGGGCAGAACTATGGCTACACCTTC. This gives the protein CSASMGGGQNYGYTF.

This clone appeared once. The same CDR3 arises from other DNA sequences in this sample as well. The chain uses TRBV5-1 and TRBJ2-3, with 10 bases matching TRBD2. This CDR3 is 14 amino acids long. The V and J ends lost 4 bases and 1 base, in that order; junction bases with no gene match: 0. The germline gives CDR1 SGHRS, CDR2 YFSETQ. CDR3 bases: TGCGCCAGCAGCCTAGCGGGGGGCACAGATACGCAGTATTTT. This gives the protein CASSLAGGTDTQYF. Based on the CDR3 plus reference TRBV5-1 and TRBJ2-3, the full variable domain is KAGVTQTPRYLIKTRGQQVTLSCSPISGHRSVSWYQQTPGQGLQFLFEYFSETQRNKGNFPGRFSGRQFSNSRSEMNVSTLELGDSALYLCASSLAGGTDTQYFGPGTRLTVL.

This clone was seen only a few times. The chain combines TRBV3-1 (or the pseudogene TRBV3-2) with TRBJ1-3; the D is unclear. This CDR3 contains 14 residues. CDR1 and CDR2 (germline): LGHDT, YNNKEL (reference sequence). Trimming took 4 bases from V and 0 from J, leaving 7 bases between them. The CDR3 nucleotides are TGTGCCAGCAGCCTGAGAAGCTCTGGAAACACCATATATTTT. It yields the protein CASSLRSSGNTIYF.

The CDR3 loop reads CASSLAQGQGGYEQYF. CDR3 in DNA: TGTGCCAGCAGCTTGGCCCAAGGACAGGGAGGGTACGAGCAGTACTTC. The genes are TRBV5-5 and TRBJ2-7, with TRBD1 as a possible D gene (8 bases). Germline values: CDR1 SGHKS, CDR2 YYEKEE (reference sequence). V lost 0 bases and J 4 bases, leaving 17 bases between the germline ends. The CDR3 is made up of 16 amino acids. The whole variable domain, remainder taken from reference TRBV5-5 and TRBJ2-7, is DAGVTQSPTHLIKTRGQQVTLRCSPISGHKSVSWYQQVLGQGPQFIFQYYEKEERGRGNFPDRFSARQFPNYSSELNVNALLLGDSALYLCASSLAQGQGGYEQYFGPGTRLTVT.

The chain is built from TRBV7-9 and TRBJ2-2; D uncertain. Per germline, CDR1 SEHNR and CDR2 FQNEAQ (reference sequence). CDR3 length: 13 residues. Trimming shortened V by 1 base and J by 5 bases, and 5 bases separated the two germline ends. CDR3 protein: CASSLVSTGELFF. CDR3 sequence (DNA): TGTGCCAGCAGCTTAGTGTCGACCGGGGAGCTGTTTTTT.

The V gene is TRBV18, the J gene TRBJ1-2; D is unclear. The germline V and J ends were trimmed by 2 bases and 7 bases, with 14 bases remaining between them. This CDR3 has 14 amino acids. Germline loops: CDR1 KGHSH, CDR2 LQKENI. CDR3 coding DNA: TGTGCCAGCTCACCAACACTAGAAGGTGGTGGCTACACCTTC. This codes for CASSPTLEGGGYTF.

This clone has a single count. The chain combines TRBV4-2 with TRBJ1-3, with a weak D call TRBD1 (5 bases). Germline loops: CDR1 LGHNA, CDR2 YNFKEQ. Trimming stripped 1 base from V and 1 base from J, with 11 bases between. The CDR3 covers 16 residues. The CDR3 nucleotides are TGTGCCAGCAGCCAAGCCGTCGGGGGGTCTGGAAACACCATATATTTT. As protein: CASSQAVGGSGNTIYF.

The V call is TRBV11-3, the J call TRBJ1-3; D is uncertain. Trimming took off 4 bases at V and 2 bases at J, with 6 bases between the two ends. From germline, CDR1 is SGHNT and CDR2 YENEEA. The CDR3 is made up of 13 amino acids. The CDR3, as DNA: TGTGCCAGCAGCTCCAGGACTGGAAACACCATATATTTT. This codes for CASSSRTGNTIYF. The complete variable domain, with remaining parts taken from reference TRBV11-3 and TRBJ1-3, reads EAGVVQSPRYKIIEKKQPVAFWCNPISGHNTLYWYLQNLGQGPELLIRYENEEAVDDSQLPKDRFSAERLKGVDSTLKIQPAELGDSAVYLCASSSRTGNTIYFGEGSWLTVV.

This clone was detected a few times. The chain uses TRBV11-3 and TRBJ2-1; 10 positions match TRBD2. There are 20 residues in the CDR3. Trimming took 4 bases from V and 1 from J; bases not matched to a gene: 16. Germline V gene data show CDR1 as SGHNT and CDR2 as YENEEA. The CDR3 loop reads CASSSGTWPSGGPSYNEQFF. Written as DNA, the CDR3 is TGTGCCAGCAGCTCAGGGACGTGGCCTAGCGGGGGCCCTTCCTACAATGAGCAGTTCTTC.

The chain links TRBV7-2 to TRBJ2-1; TRBD1 aligns across 7 bases. V dropped 5 bases and J dropped 0; count of bases not matched to a gene: 4. This CDR3 comprises 15 residues. Germline assignment: CDR1 SGHTA and CDR2 FQGNSA. The CDR3 is CASSGQAFSYNEQFF. DNA for the CDR3: TGTGCCAGCAGCGGACAGGCTTTCTCCTACAATGAGCAGTTCTTC.

The rearrangement joins TRBV24-1 to TRBJ2-3; a possible D gene is TRBD2 (5 bases). This CDR3 has 13 residues. V lost 9 bases to trimming and J lost 6 bases, with 15 bases between them. Germline V gene lookup returns CDR1 KGHDR and CDR2 SFDVKD. DNA of the CDR3: TGTGCCACCGGAGACGGGGTTTTGGATACGCAGTATTTT. Encoded protein: CATGDGVLDTQYF.

This clone has more than one count but fewer than ten. V and J are TRBV7-9 and TRBJ1-3; maybe TRBD1 (6 bases). The CDR3 length is 14 residues. Germline V gene sequence: CDR1 SEHNR, CDR2 FQNEAQ (reference sequence). The V end lost 4 bases, the J end lost 2 bases, and 9 bases lay between the germline ends. The CDR3 DNA reads as TGTGCCAGCAGCTACACAGGGACTGGAAACACCATATATTTT. This sequence encodes CASSYTGTGNTIYF.

The chain has TRBV2 and TRBJ1-6, with 8 bases matching TRBD1. The germline CDR1 and CDR2 sequences are SNHLY and FYNNEI. This CDR3 is built from 13 residues. The J segment lost 9 bases and the V segment lost 8 bases, leaving 6 bases of the junction unmatched. This chain's CDR3 is CASGQGGASPLHF. CDR3 DNA sequence: TGTGCCAGCGGACAGGGTGGAGCTTCACCCCTCCACTTT.

This clone appeared a single time. Different DNA sequences within this sample yield the same CDR3. The rearrangement uses TRBV7-3 and TRBJ2-3; D unresolved. V was cut by 1 base and J by 0 bases, with 5 bases left in between. The germline V gene has CDR1 SGHTA and CDR2 FQGTGA. The CDR3 covers 14 residues. This CDR3 reads CASSLRASTDTQYF. In DNA form, the CDR3 reads TGTGCCAGCAGCTTAAGGGCCAGCACAGATACGCAGTATTTT.

The J gene is TRBJ2-3, the V gene TRBV6-5; TRBD2 matches at 8 bases. The CDR3 runs to 15 residues. The germline V gene has CDR1 MNHEY and CDR2 SVGAGI. The V and J ends lost 4 bases and 7 bases, in that order; junction bases with no gene match: 10. The CDR3 loop is CASSSAGAHSYTQYF. CDR3 coding DNA: TGTGCCAGCAGTTCAGCGGGGGCGCACTCGTATACGCAGTATTTT.

This chain joins TRBV7-3 and TRBJ1-2; D might be TRBD1 (6 bases). Germline loops: CDR1 SGHTA, CDR2 FQGTGA. Trimming shortened V by 0 bases and J by 8 bases, and 16 bases separated the two germline ends. The CDR3 runs to 15 residues. The CDR3 DNA follows: TGTGCCAGCAGCTTAACCGCGGCAGGGGTGGAAGGCTACACCTTC. Its translation is CASSLTAAGVEGYTF.

This clone was detected only once. The chain joins TRBV12-2 to TRBJ1-2. TRBV12-2 is a pseudogene segment. The CDR3 sequence is 16 residues long. The CDR3 bases are TGTGCAAGTCGCCTTAGGGCGATGGGGACTTACTATGGCTACACCTTC. It is translated as CASRLRAMGTYYGYTF.

This clone occurred once. The chain joins TRBV2 to TRBJ1-5, with a tentative D call TRBD1 (5 bases). The CDR3 consists of 16 residues. Germline V CDR1 and CDR2: SNHLY, FYNNEI. Trimming shortened V by 0 bases and J by 7 bases, and 16 bases separated the two germline ends. CDR3 in amino acids: CASSEAVGGSNQPQHF. The CDR3, as DNA: TGTGCCAGCAGTGAAGCCGTCGGGGGGAGTAACCAGCCCCAGCATTTT.

The chain has TRBV29-1 and TRBJ1-5; tentative D call: TRBD1 (6 bases). This CDR3 has 13 residues. Germline V gene sequence: CDR1 SQVTM, CDR2 ANQGSEA. The V end lost 3 bases, the J end lost 7 bases, and 13 bases lay between the germline ends. CDR3 residues: CSVESGTKQPQHF. CDR3 in DNA: TGCAGCGTTGAGTCCGGGACAAAGCAGCCCCAGCATTTT.

Notes on this clone: One base away lies a much larger clone, so this may be a sequencing read error. J is TRBJ1-2 and V is TRBV7-9; 8 bases are shared with TRBD1. The germline CDR1 and CDR2 sequences are SEHNR and FQNEAQ (reference sequence). This CDR3 has 13 residues. The J segment lost 7 bases and the V segment lost 2 bases, leaving 3 bases of the junction unmatched. In nucleotides, the CDR3 is TGTGCCAGCAGCTTACAGGGGGCGGGTGGCTACACCTTC. Its protein is CASSLQGAGGYTF.

V and J are TRBV15 and TRBJ1-5, with a weak D call TRBD1 (5 bases). The germline gives CDR1 LNHNV, CDR2 YYDKDF (reference sequence). CDR3 size: 17 residues. V lost 3 bases, J lost 1 base, and 16 bases lay in between. CDR3 loop: CATSSLEGRMSNQPQHF. CDR3 DNA: TGTGCCACCAGCAGCCTGGAGGGGAGGATGAGCAATCAGCCCCAGCATTTT.

The rearrangement uses TRBV18 and TRBJ2-1; 15 nucleotides match TRBD2. Germline-derived CDR1 and CDR2 are KGHSH and LQKENI. The length of the CDR3 is 16 residues. The trim removed 3 bases at V and 7 bases at J, leaving 4 bases unmatched. CDR3 in amino acids: CASSPPGTSGGNEQFF. CDR3 coding DNA: TGTGCCAGCTCACCTCCCGGGACTAGCGGGGGGAATGAGCAGTTCTTC.

The chain has TRBV7-7 and TRBJ2-7; a possible D gene is TRBD1 (5 bases). CDR1 and CDR2 (germline): SSHAT, FNYEAQ (reference sequence). The CDR3 is 13 residues long. Trimming took 2 bases from V and 4 from J, leaving 9 bases between them. CDR3 protein: CASSLQGGYEQYF. Written as DNA, the CDR3 is TGTGCCAGCAGCTTACAGGGTGGATACGAGCAGTACTTC. Combining the CDR3 with reference TRBV7-7 and TRBJ2-7 gives the whole variable domain GAGVSQSPRYKVTKRGQDVTLRCDPISSHATLYWYQQALGQGPEFLTYFNYEAQPDKSGLPSDRFSAERPEGSISTLTIQRTEQRDSAMYRCASSLQGGYEQYFGPGTRLTVT.

The V call is TRBV7-6, the J call TRBJ1-6; D gene unclear. Germline-derived CDR1 and CDR2 are SGHVS and FNYEAQ. CDR3 size: 13 residues. V gave up 0 bases and J gave up 10 bases, with 7 bases separating them. The CDR3 coding sequence is TGTGCCAGCAGCTTAGCTGAAACATCACCCCTCCACTTT. This sequence encodes CASSLAETSPLHF.

This clone was seen just once. This chain uses TRBV6-4 with TRBJ1-6; TRBD1 aligns across 7 bases. This CDR3 is built from 13 residues. Germline assignment: CDR1 MRHNA and CDR2 SNTAGT. J was trimmed by 8 bases and V by 8 bases; bases with no gene match: 6. The CDR3 is CASPRQGHSPLHF. In DNA, the CDR3 is TGTGCCAGCCCCCGACAGGGCCATTCACCCCTCCACTTT.

V and J are TRBV9 and TRBJ2-2, with TRBD2 matching over 9 bases. Per germline, CDR1 SGDLS and CDR2 YYNGEE. Trimming cost V 2 bases and J 5 bases; bases outside gene matches: 7. CDR3 length equals 16 residues. The CDR3 here is CASSVVSGGVTGELFF. In DNA, the CDR3 is TGTGCCAGCAGCGTTGTTAGCGGGGGAGTGACCGGGGAGCTGTTTTTT.